This T cell receptor (beta chain) was sequenced in a study of cytomegalovirus exposure and HLA in healthy donors (dated by TCRdb to the late 2010s). For the study in its entirety: According to a later analysis, the 120 or so validation repertoires were produced on the same platform as the approximately 600 repertoires of the first cohort. High-throughput TCR immunosequencing, statistical association of individual TCRs with disease status, and machine learning were combined to predict cytomegalovirus infection status. The aim of the study was to test whether cataloging public T cell receptors could identify signatures of past pathogen exposure. In addition to the first cohort of 666 subjects, a separate validation cohort of 130 or so different subjects was used.

Libraries were made using the immunoSEQ multiplex PCR assay. Per the authors' processing: To diagnose cytomegalovirus status from the catalog of TCR beta chain sequences, a statistical classification framework was built. TCRdb stores this immuneACCESS table with in-frame sequences only. Part of the clones is absent; in the studies checked, under half of the shortfall reflects unresolved V genes, and no reason is known for the rest. Clone size and the V and J calls come from that table; the DNA yielded D and trimming. Recorded for this sample are some 250,000 clones; 90% of them occurred a single time. The ten largest clones represent under 0.4% of the sample. The donors were included in the validation cohort of approximately 130 subjects, a group kept apart from the approximately 650-subject first cohort. A note on this clone: The specificity of this receptor is unknown. No much larger clone exists at a distance of one base, and base qualities are not known.

Sequences MNHNS (CDR1) and SASEGT (CDR2) are obtained from the germline V gene. Including cysteine and phenylalanine, the CDR3 has 14 amino acids. Only CDR3 DNA is held: 42 bases, read in frame from base 1. V is shortened by 10 bases, J by 7 bases, and the region joining them spans 20 bases. General findings and caveats noted by the study authors: According to the authors, the approach could potentially be generalized to other disease states and immunological phenotypes. The classifier was reported to diagnose cytomegalovirus status with high specificity and sensitivity in both the original cohort and the validation cohort. In vitro tests confirmed that three of the cytomegalovirus-associated TCR beta chains recognize cytomegalovirus antigens. A total of roughly 160 TCR beta chains were listed by the study as associated with cytomegalovirus. Most TCR sequences were observed very rarely across donors, whereas some public TCRs were present in many individuals. A later analysis found that TCRs clustered in the first cohort also tended to co-occur in the 120 or so validation repertoires, with 90% to 95% of cluster scores above 0. A later analysis lacked HLA typing for the validation cohort, so it scored co-occurrence in that cohort across all 110 or so repertoires.

The clonotype was recovered from a woman between 18 and 29 years old in good health and CMV-seronegative. The sequence joins TRBV6-1 to TRBJ2-1, with TRBD2 perhaps the D gene, on 6 matching bases. Sequencing input: PBMCs. The CDR3 here reads CAISQETGVNEQFF. In nucleotide form, the sequence is TGTGCCATCAGCCAGGAGACGGGGGTGAATGAGCAGTTCTTC.